The sequence of this T cell receptor (beta chain) was determined in a study of human T cells and chemical hapten exposure. Turning to the study itself: Chiefly women, the patients showed alopecia areata, totalis or universalis.

Whole-study findings and limits: Healthy individuals' immune responses may differ from those of donors, who had alopecia.

This CDR3 is 16 amino acids long. The V gene lost 4 bases and the J gene lost 10 bases, with 25 bases spanning the gap. The V gene's germline CDR1 is LGHDT and CDR2 YNNKEL (reference sequence). Comments on this clonotype: Its target is not known.

MiXCR, applied by TCRdb to the RACE reads, yields one record per CDR3 protein. Among some 380,000 distinct CDR3 sequences listed, around 5% were seen once. Time point indicated: patch test 1, 2 weeks after DPC sensitization. Treatment reported: therapeutic diphenylcyclopropenone sensitization with weekly scalp DPC. The source of this sequence is a woman aged 45-60 years with alopecia areata. Some clones in this sample may be carry-over from other donors' samples. The chain carries TRBV3-1 and TRBJ2-5, with D maybe TRBD2 (5 bases). The material sequenced was whole blood, taken in connection with sensitization to the hapten diphenylcyclopropenone (DPC). CDR3 sequence (DNA): TGTGCCAGCAGCCTCCCGGAAGGGCAGGTTCAAGAGGGCCAGTACTTC. As protein: CASSLPEGQVQEGQYF.